These 6 T cell receptor beta chains share one sample of origin, sequenced in a study of vaccination and CD4 T cells after COVID-19. The study sequenced cultured CD4+ T cell DNA using the Oncomine TCR Beta short-read assay. TCRdb processed the PCR reads anew with MiXCR; each CDR3 protein has one entry. The sample lists approximately 12,000 distinct CDR3 sequences, 44% occurring once. These receptors lack a known antigen. Treatment given: approximately nine-day PBMC culture with coronavirus spike peptide pools or control peptides (ViraFEST assay). Sequenced input: CD4+ T cells from blood, cultured in vitro. The receptors were sampled from a human donor who had recovered from COVID-19.

The chain recombines TRBV6-1 with TRBJ1-1; D possibly corresponds to TRBD1 (5 bases). Trimming took off 5 bases at V and 5 bases at J, with 12 bases between the two ends. The V gene's germline CDR1 is MNHNS and CDR2 SASEGT. The CDR3 has 13 residues. The CDR3 here is CASSLRVGTEAFF. The DNA for the CDR3 is TGTGCCAGCAGTCTCAGGGTAGGAACTGAAGCTTTCTTT.

This clonotype was counted only a few times. V usage is TRBV20-1 and J usage is TRBJ1-5; 7 bases agree with TRBD1. The CDR3 spans 15 residues. Per the germline V gene, CDR1 is DFQATT and CDR2 is SNEGSKA (reference sequence). Germline trimming cut 3 bases from V and 0 bases from J; bases unmatched to any gene: 5. The CDR3 DNA reads as TGCAGTGCTAGGACCTACAGGGGTAGCAATCAGCCCCAGCATTTT. Protein sequence: CSARTYRGSNQPQHF.

In its sample, this clonotype was seen a few times. The chain uses TRBV6-9 and TRBJ1-3; no firm D call. CDR1 is MNHGY and CDR2 is SVAAGI in the germline V gene. The V end was cut by 8 bases, the J end by 0 bases, with 14 bases between. CDR3 length: 15 amino acids. DNA for the CDR3: TGTGCCAGCTCCATTCCGTTCATCTCTGGAAACACCATATATTTT. This encodes CASSIPFISGNTIYF.

The V gene is TRBV20-1, the J gene TRBJ2-7; D is possibly TRBD1 (7 bases). V was pared by 3 bases and J by 1 base, with 13 bases between. The CDR3 runs 14 residues. Germline-derived CDR1 and CDR2 are DFQATT and SNEGSKA (reference sequence). CDR3 loop: CSASGAGGSYEQYF. As DNA, the CDR3 is TGCAGTGCTAGTGGGGCAGGGGGGTCCTACGAGCAGTACTTC.

This clonotype was seen only a few times. This chain connects TRBV20-1 to TRBJ1-2; 8 nucleotides align to TRBD1. J was trimmed by 3 bases and V by 2 bases; bases with no gene match: 8. The germline CDR1 and CDR2 sequences are DFQATT and SNEGSKA (reference sequence). The CDR3 totals 15 residues. The CDR3: CSARPAGGADYGYTF. In nucleotides, the CDR3 is TGCAGTGCTAGACCTGCAGGGGGCGCAGACTATGGCTACACCTTC.

The gene calls are TRBV6-5 and TRBJ2-3, with 13 nucleotides matching TRBD2. Germline V gene data show CDR1 as MNHEY and CDR2 as SVGAGI. The CDR3 covers 19 residues. The V gene end was trimmed by 3 bases and the J gene end by 3 bases; junction bases not matched to a gene: 12. This CDR3 reads CASSYRMATSGGKTDTQYF. In DNA form, the CDR3 reads TGTGCCAGCAGTTATCGCATGGCGACTAGCGGGGGGAAAACAGATACGCAGTATTTT.